This TCR beta chain appears in the sequencing data of a study of T cells in Graves' hyperthyroidism and ophthalmopathy. In this sample, this clonotype turned up many times. Amplification targeted TCR beta CDR3 regions from RNA transcripts. In the first-round RT-PCR of the TCR CDR3, the HTBI primer set was used. MiXCR was run by TCRdb on the multiplex PCR reads, yielding one entry per CDR3 protein. Among around 500,000 distinct CDR3 sequences listed, approximately 15% were seen once. The CDR3 length is 13 residues. J was trimmed by 5 bases and V by 3 bases; bases with no gene match: 2. Germline V gene sequence: CDR1 KGHSH, CDR2 LQKENI.

The rearrangement uses TRBV18 and TRBJ1-1; 8 nucleotides match TRBD1. Material: blood. The source is a woman aged 18-29 years with Graves' hyperthyroidism. The CDR3 sequence: CASSPGQGTEAFF. The CDR3 nucleotides are TGTGCCAGCTCACCTGGACAGGGTACTGAAGCTTTCTTT.